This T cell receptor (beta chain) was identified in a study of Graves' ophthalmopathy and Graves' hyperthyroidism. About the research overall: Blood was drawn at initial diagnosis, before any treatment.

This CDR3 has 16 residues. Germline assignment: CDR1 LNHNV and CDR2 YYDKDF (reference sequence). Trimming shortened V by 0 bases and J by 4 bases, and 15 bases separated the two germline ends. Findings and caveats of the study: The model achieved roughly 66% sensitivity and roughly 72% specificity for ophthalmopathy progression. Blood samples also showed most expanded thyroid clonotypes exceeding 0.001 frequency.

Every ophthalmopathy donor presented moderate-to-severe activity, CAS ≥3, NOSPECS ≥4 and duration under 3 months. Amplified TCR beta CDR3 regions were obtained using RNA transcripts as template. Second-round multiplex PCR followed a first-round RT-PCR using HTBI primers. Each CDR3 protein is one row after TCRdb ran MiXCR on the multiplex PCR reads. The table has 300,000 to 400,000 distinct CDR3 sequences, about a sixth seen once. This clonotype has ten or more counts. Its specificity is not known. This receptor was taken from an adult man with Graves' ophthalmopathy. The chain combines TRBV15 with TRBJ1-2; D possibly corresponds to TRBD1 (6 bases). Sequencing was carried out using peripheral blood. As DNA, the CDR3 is TGTGCCACCAGCAGAGACCGGGGGGCTCGGGGCTATGGCTACACCTTC. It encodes CATSRDRGARGYGYTF.